This entry concerns a single T cell receptor beta chain. Its specificity is unknown. The data originate from a study of T cell responses to AZD1222 COVID-19 vaccine. Study-level information: Pooled in the analysis were second doses at about 4 or about 12 weeks. Whole-study results and caveats: A reported finding is that nearly half of spike-specific TCRs target unmutated variant regions. Repertoire sampling occurred only after the peak T cell response. Once two AZD1222 doses were given, Spike-specific TCR breadth and depth went up.

The CDR3 is 16 amino acids. V lost 0 bases and J lost 6; bases outside the gene matches: 6. From germline, CDR1 is SGHAT and CDR2 FQNNGV. TCRdb's copy holds only in-frame clones and misses some; the assay was immunoSEQ multiplex PCR. Of 170,000 or so clones in the sample, 75% to 95% were seen once. This chain joins TRBV11-2 and TRBJ2-3; 10 nucleotides line up with TRBD2. This sequence was found in an adult in good health. The sequencing here drew on peripheral blood, taken on day 0 of AZD1222 vaccination. The CDR3 sequence: CASSLEAGGLGDTQYF. In nucleotides, the CDR3 is TGTGCCAGCAGCTTAGAAGCGGGGGGGCTCGGCGATACGCAGTATTTT.